The 17 T cell receptor beta chains below all came from one sample that was sequenced in a study of blood T cell repertoires in COVID-19. The assay was immunoSEQ multiplex PCR, and TCRdb's table has in-frame clones only and misses some. The sample has 250,000 to 350,000 clones, around 86% seen once. The sequencing input was peripheral blood. All receptors come from a woman under 40 with active or convalescent COVID-19.

This chain uses TRBV19 with TRBJ2-5; D is perhaps TRBD2 (6 bases). This CDR3 spans 15 amino acids. The germline V and J ends were trimmed by 1 base and 3 bases, with 12 bases remaining between them. Germline values: CDR1 LNHDA, CDR2 SQIVND (reference sequence). The chain's CDR3 is CASSIGGTLEETQYF. CDR3 coding DNA: TGTGCCAGTAGTATAGGGGGGACTTTGGAAGAGACCCAGTACTTC.

The V call is TRBV28, the J call TRBJ2-5; D is undetermined. V was trimmed by 6 bases and J by 5 bases, leaving 10 bases between them. The germline V gene has CDR1 MDHEN and CDR2 SYDVKM. The CDR3 spans 12 residues. This chain's CDR3 is CASRAYDETQYF. The CDR3 region has the DNA TGTGCCAGCAGGGCTTATGATGAGACCCAGTACTTC.

V gene TRBV7-8 combines with J gene TRBJ1-2, with a tentative D call TRBD1 (6 bases). This CDR3 has 17 amino acids. Germline V gene data show CDR1 as SGHVS and CDR2 as FQNEAQ. V was clipped by 4 bases and J by 5 bases, with 23 bases between them. The CDR3 region is CASSSGSQGKVGYGYTF. CDR3 in DNA: TGTGCCAGCAGCTCCGGGTCTCAGGGGAAGGTTGGGTATGGCTACACCTTC.

The chain links TRBV11-3 to TRBJ1-1; D gene uncertain. Per germline, CDR1 SGHNT and CDR2 YENEEA. This CDR3 contains 16 residues. V was shortened by 5 bases and J by 4 bases, with 20 bases between the two germline ends. CDR3 in DNA: TGTGCCAGCAGCCCACCCCTCAGACCTCGGAGCACTGAAGCTTTCTTT. Its translation: CASSPPLRPRSTEAFF.

CDR3 loop: CASSRYRDAAYEQYF. The CDR3 bases are TGTGCCAGCAGCCGTTACAGGGACGCCGCCTACGAGCAGTACTTC. The V and J genes are TRBV6-5 and TRBJ2-7, with D possibly TRBD1 on 6 matching bases. The germline V and J ends were trimmed by 6 bases and 2 bases, with 17 bases remaining between them. In germline, CDR1 is MNHEY, CDR2 SVGAGI. The CDR3 runs 15 residues.

In this sample, this clone turned up a few times. The chain recombines TRBV7-9 with TRBJ1-1, with 7 bases fitting TRBD1. The CDR3 runs to 15 residues. Germline V gene lookup returns CDR1 SEHNR and CDR2 FQNEAQ (reference sequence). V lost 2 bases and J lost 1; bases outside the gene matches: 4. Here the CDR3 reads CASSLLGTENTEAFF. CDR3 DNA sequence: TGTGCCAGCAGCTTACTAGGGACAGAGAACACTGAAGCTTTCTTT.

The chain combines TRBV5-4 with TRBJ2-5; possible D gene TRBD2, 6 bases. Germline V gene sequence: CDR1 SGHNT, CDR2 YYREEE (reference sequence). The CDR3 is made up of 14 amino acids. The ends were cut back, 4 bases at V and 5 bases at J, with 15 bases in the middle. The CDR3 loop reads CASSPSSEMETQYF. The CDR3 nucleotides read TGTGCCAGCAGCCCATCTAGCGAGATGGAGACCCAGTACTTC.

The CDR3 region has the DNA TGTGCCAGCAGTGCGCCGACAGGGCGAAGTAGGTCTGGGGCCAACGTCCTGACTTTC. Translated, it gives CASSAPTGRSRSGANVLTF. This chain connects TRBV6-1 to TRBJ2-6; 7 bases agree with TRBD1. After removal of 4 bases from V and 1 base from J, the junction contained 13 bases not matched to a gene. The germline V gene encodes CDR1 MNHNS and CDR2 SASEGT. This CDR3 contains 19 residues.

The V call is TRBV19, the J call TRBJ1-4, with 7 bases fitting TRBD1. The germline V gene has CDR1 LNHDA and CDR2 SQIVND (reference sequence). Trimming removed 3 bases from V and 3 bases from J; junction bases left unmatched: 1. This CDR3 comprises 14 residues. The DNA for the CDR3 is TGTGCCAGTAGTATCCAGGGGGCTAATGAAAAACTGTTTTTT. Translation: CASSIQGANEKLFF.

This clone showed up just once. This rearrangement joins TRBV27 to TRBJ2-1; 9 positions agree with TRBD1. CDR3 size: 15 residues. Germline V gene lookup returns CDR1 MNHEY and CDR2 SMNVEV (reference sequence). J lost 5 bases, V lost 6 bases, and 8 bases had no gene match. CDR3 in DNA: TGTGCCAGCAGCCCCGGGACAGGGTCCCACAATGAGCAGTTCTTC. This gives the protein CASSPGTGSHNEQFF.

The chain combines TRBV4-3 with TRBJ2-7, with a tentative D call TRBD2 (5 bases). This CDR3 spans 14 amino acids. Germline V gene lookup returns CDR1 LGHNA and CDR2 YSLEER. The V end was cut by 1 base, the J end by 2 bases, with 9 bases between. CDR3 region: CASSQVVGAYEQYF. CDR3 nucleotides: TGCGCCAGCAGCCAAGTTGTCGGGGCCTACGAGCAGTACTTC.

This sequence joins TRBV7-9 and TRBJ1-4, with D tentatively TRBD1 (5 bases). Germline assignment: CDR1 SEHNR and CDR2 FQNEAQ (reference sequence). The V end was cut by 5 bases, the J end by 0 bases, with 10 bases between. The length of the CDR3 is 15 residues. This CDR3 is CASSLRGATNEKLFF. The CDR3 DNA reads TGTGCCAGCAGCCTTAGGGGTGCAACTAATGAAAAACTGTTTTTT.

The table lists this clone with a few counts. The chain carries TRBV5-1 and TRBJ2-1, with 11 positions matching TRBD2. Germline-derived CDR1 and CDR2 are SGHRS and YFSETQ. The CDR3 spans 16 residues. After removal of 4 bases from V and 6 bases from J, the junction contained 9 bases not matched to a gene. Written as DNA, the CDR3 is TGCGCCAGCAGCCCGACTAGCGGGGCCTTATCCAATGAGCAGTTCTTC. It translates to CASSPTSGALSNEQFF.

This clone was seen once. This chain joins TRBV18 and TRBJ1-4, with D possibly matching TRBD1 (6 bases). Germline CDR1 KGHSH, CDR2 LQKENI. This CDR3 region has 14 residues. Trimming shortened V by 3 bases and J by 8 bases, and 13 bases separated the two germline ends. Here the CDR3 reads CASSPLGQIEKLFF. CDR3 DNA sequence: TGTGCCAGCTCACCTCTCGGACAGATCGAAAAACTGTTTTTT.

The chain has TRBV29-1 and TRBJ2-3; TRBD2 matches 8 bases. Germline values: CDR1 SQVTM, CDR2 ANQGSEA. The CDR3 is 13 amino acids. J gave up 8 bases and V 1 base, and 5 bases lay outside the gene matches. The CDR3 bases are TGCAGCGTTGAAGCGACCGGGAGGGGTACGCAGTATTTT. Translation: CSVEATGRGTQYF.

V gene TRBV11-2 combines with J gene TRBJ1-1; TRBD1 aligns across 9 bases. Germline V gene lookup returns CDR1 SGHAT and CDR2 FQNNGV. J gave up 3 bases and V 4 bases, and 0 bases lay outside the gene matches. The CDR3 covers 13 residues. CDR3 sequence (DNA): TGTGCCAGCAGCTGGGACAGGGACACTGAAGCTTTCTTT. It is translated as CASSWDRDTEAFF.

The count of this clone is one. The chain uses TRBV30 and TRBJ2-4; TRBD1 matches at 10 bases. CDR1 is GTSNPN, CDR2 SVGIG, per germline (reference sequence). The CDR3 length is 17 residues. Trimming at V came to 3 bases and at J to 4 bases, leaving 12 bases not matched to a gene. This CDR3 is CAWRLHLSGQGKNIQYF. For the CDR3, the DNA is TGTGCCTGGAGGCTACACCTCTCGGGACAGGGGAAAAACATTCAGTACTTC.